The 2 T cell receptor beta chains below come from one sample, sequenced in a study of shared clonotypes between healthy human individuals. Naive CD8 populations comprised CD45RO-negative cells positively selected for CCR7, excluding terminally differentiated effector memory CD45RA+ cells. The data were produced by immunoSEQ multiplex PCR, yet TCRdb's version contains in-frame clones alone and is incomplete. The table lists roughly 550,000 clones, around 95% of them singletons. Sequenced material: naive CD8+ T cells sorted from blood. Receptors were obtained from a woman under 40 in good health.

With regard to this clone: Other DNA sequences in the same sample also yield this CDR3. This chain joins TRBV7-9 and TRBJ2-7; D ambiguous. V was pared by 5 bases and J by 4 bases, with 6 bases between. The CDR3 runs 11 residues. Germline V gives CDR1 SEHNR, CDR2 FQNEAQ (reference sequence). CDR3 nucleotides: TGTGCCAGCAGCCCAATTTACGAGCAGTACTTC. Its protein product is CASSPIYEQYF.

This clone occurred once. The chain's CDR3 is CASDNTNSRIKNTGELFF. CDR3 nucleotides: TGTGCCAGCGACAATACAAATTCCCGGATTAAAAACACCGGGGAGCTGTTTTTT. The gene calls are TRBV25-1 and TRBJ2-2; D not resolved. Trimming cost V 8 bases and J 2 bases, with 24 bases left between them. The germline CDR1 and CDR2 sequences are MGHDK and SYGVNS. This CDR3 spans 18 amino acids.